Listed below are T cell receptor beta chains from one sample, sequenced in a study of OX40 agonist ivuxolimab in advanced cancers. TCRdb's table, derived via immunoSEQ multiplex PCR, lists solely in-frame clones and lacks some. The data show some 80,000 clones, approximately 90% seen once. This material consisted of CD4+ or CD8+ T cells sorted from blood, taken in a trial of the OX40 agonist ivuxolimab. The receptors derive from an adult with an advanced solid tumor such as melanoma, head and neck, liver or kidney cancer. CDR3s leave out the opening cysteine and the closing phenylalanine or tryptophan.

v_call: TRBV6-1; j_call: TRBJ2-6; cdr3_aa: ASSERTSGANVLT
v_call: TRBV10-3; j_call: TRBJ1-6; cdr3_aa: AISGTGAYNSPLH
v_call: TRBV6-1; j_call: TRBJ1-5; cdr3_aa: ASTALGRGQPQH
v_call: TRBV7-2; j_call: TRBJ1-2; cdr3_aa: ASSFTRDNYGYT
v_call: TRBV4-3; j_call: TRBJ1-1; cdr3_aa: ASSSLNRDTEAF
v_call: TRBV18; j_call: TRBJ2-7; cdr3_aa: ASSLDRLEQY
v_call: TRBV6-5; j_call: TRBJ1-3; cdr3_aa: ASSYGQTGNTIY
v_call: TRBV9; j_call: TRBJ2-4; cdr3_aa: ASLLLQGETSGLQY
v_call: TRBV19; j_call: TRBJ1-5; cdr3_aa: ASSIGAGGMVQPQH
v_call: TRBV19; j_call: TRBJ1-3; cdr3_aa: ASIPRNLGNTIY
v_call: TRBV5-8; j_call: TRBJ1-1; cdr3_aa: ASSLNTPEAF
v_call: TRBV7-3; j_call: TRBJ2-6; cdr3_aa: ASSRYTGGVGGANVLT
v_call: TRBV7-8; j_call: TRBJ1-5; cdr3_aa: ASSLGGGSQPQH
v_call: TRBV5-1; j_call: TRBJ2-3; cdr3_aa: ASSAGTGASDTQY
v_call: TRBV4-1; j_call: TRBJ1-5; cdr3_aa: ASSQDPWGQANQPQH
v_call: TRBV6-6; j_call: TRBJ1-3; cdr3_aa: ASSPTGHSGNTIY
v_call: TRBV29-1; j_call: TRBJ1-4; cdr3_aa: SVERGDEKLF
v_call: TRBV5-1; j_call: TRBJ2-7; cdr3_aa: ASTRQGSYEQY